What follows is one T cell receptor beta chain and its context. The method was immunoSEQ multiplex PCR; TCRdb's version includes in-frame clones alone and lacks a portion of them. The sample lists more than 2,000,000 clones, around nine tenths occurring once. The data were taken from a study of shared clonotypes between healthy human individuals. Study context: The donor pool was made up of a couple of women and a few men aged 18 to 49.

Losses at the gene ends were 5 bases for V and 6 bases for J; bases not matched to a gene: 14. The CDR3 totals 16 residues. CDR1 is SGHAT, CDR2 FQNNGV, per germline. This chain joins TRBV11-2 and TRBJ2-7, with TRBD2 identical over 9 bases. This receptor was obtained from a man aged 18-30 years in good health. Sequenced: naive CD4+ T cells sorted from blood. This sample's subset: CD45RA+ positively selected. As DNA, the CDR3 is TGTGCCAGCAGCCGAGAGCGGGAGGTAACCCTGGTCGAGCAGTACTTC. It specifies CASSREREVTLVEQYF.